The 21 T cell receptor beta chains presented below share a single source sample, sequenced in a study of T cell clones after liver transplantation. This table comes from immunoSEQ multiplex PCR, and its TCRdb copy is limited to in-frame clones, with some not included. Of tens of thousands of clones listed, about two thirds are singletons. The sequenced sample was CD4+ T cells from blood, obtained before liver transplant. The receptor set was obtained from a human donor who received a liver transplant.

The chain joins TRBV30 to TRBJ1-4; weak D call: TRBD1 (5 bases). Between the trimmed V and J ends, which lost 4 bases and 5 bases, there was a span of 11 bases. Germline V lookup: CDR1 GTSNPN, CDR2 SVGIG (reference sequence). CDR3 size: 13 residues. This CDR3 is CAWTRGHNEKLFF. The CDR3 DNA reads as TGTGCCTGGACCCGCGGACACAATGAAAAACTGTTTTTT.

The chain links TRBV5-1 to TRBJ1-3, with 7 positions matching TRBD1. The CDR3 extends over 15 amino acids. CDR1 is SGHRS, CDR2 YFSETQ, per germline. The V segment lost 2 bases and the J segment 4 bases; nucleotides outside the gene matches: 6. As DNA, the CDR3 is TGCGCCAGCAGCTTATCCGGGACAGCGGGAAACACCATATATTTT. Protein: CASSLSGTAGNTIYF.

This clone came up a few times. The genes are TRBV5-1 and TRBJ2-7, with a tentative D call TRBD2 (5 bases). This CDR3 comprises 16 residues. The germline gives CDR1 SGHRS, CDR2 YFSETQ. The ends were cut back, 0 bases at V and 0 bases at J, with 13 bases in the middle. DNA of the CDR3: TGCGCCAGCAGCTTGGTGAGCGGACTGAGCTCCTACGAGCAGTACTTC. Its protein is CASSLVSGLSSYEQYF.

V is TRBV11-2 and J is TRBJ2-7; 7 nucleotides line up with TRBD1. V lost 4 bases, J lost 3 bases, and 9 bases stayed unmatched. Germline V gene sequence: CDR1 SGHAT, CDR2 FQNNGV. The CDR3 consists of 15 residues. The chain's CDR3 is CASSSHPTGRYEQYF. The CDR3 DNA is TGTGCCAGCAGCTCGCATCCGACAGGGCGCTACGAGCAGTACTTC. The complete variable domain, with remaining parts taken from reference TRBV11-2 and TRBJ2-7, reads EAGVAQSPRYKIIEKRQSVAFWCNPISGHATLYWYQQILGQGPKLLIQFQNNGVVDDSQLPKDRFSAERLKGVDSTLKIQPAKLEDSAVYLCASSSHPTGRYEQYFGPGTRLTVT.

This sequence joins TRBV19 and TRBJ1-5; TRBD1 is a possible D gene (5 bases). The CDR3 spans 13 residues. CDR1 is LNHDA, CDR2 SQIVND, per germline (reference sequence). The germline V and J ends were trimmed by 1 base and 9 bases, with 10 bases remaining between them. The CDR3 region has the DNA TGTGCCAGTAGTATAGGGGGGGAAAGGCCCCAGCATTTT. Its translation: CASSIGGERPQHF.

The chain couples TRBV5-1 to TRBJ2-7, with D possibly matching TRBD2 (7 bases). V lost 0 bases and J lost 2, with 12 bases in between. Germline assignment: CDR1 SGHRS and CDR2 YFSETQ. The CDR3 spans 15 residues. CDR3 DNA: TGCGCCAGCAGCTTGGGCGGGGGACACACCTACGAGCAGTACTTC. Translating gives CASSLGGGHTYEQYF. The full variable domain, with the rest looked up from reference TRBV5-1 and TRBJ2-7, is KAGVTQTPRYLIKTRGQQVTLSCSPISGHRSVSWYQQTPGQGLQFLFEYFSETQRNKGNFPGRFSGRQFSNSRSEMNVSTLELGDSALYLCASSLGGGHTYEQYFGPGTRLTVT.

This sequence joins TRBV5-1 and TRBJ2-5, with D possibly TRBD1 on 5 matching bases. The CDR3 is 15 residues long. The germline V and J ends were trimmed by 6 bases and 4 bases, with 19 bases remaining between them. The V gene's germline CDR1 is SGHRS and CDR2 YFSETQ. In DNA form, the CDR3 reads TGCGCCAGCAACCCCACTGGCGAGCAGGGAGAGACCCAGTACTTC. Translated, it gives CASNPTGEQGETQYF.

The chain couples TRBV11-3 to TRBJ2-7, with D maybe TRBD1 (6 bases). Germline CDR1 is SGHNT and CDR2 is YENEEA. V lost 0 bases to trimming and J lost 6 bases, with 12 bases between them. The CDR3 is made up of 14 amino acids. CDR3 in DNA: TGTGCCAGCAGCTTAGATGGGACAAAGGGCGAGCAGTACTTC. This codes for CASSLDGTKGEQYF.

The table lists this clone with a few counts. J is TRBJ1-6 and V is TRBV6-1, with TRBD1 matching over 7 bases. The CDR3 has 13 residues. From germline, CDR1 is MNHNS and CDR2 SASEGT. V was pared by 10 bases and J by 5 bases, with 5 bases of the junction left unmatched. CDR3 amino acids: CATETGHNSPLHF. The CDR3 DNA reads TGTGCCACCGAGACAGGGCATAATTCACCCCTCCACTTT.

The chain employs TRBV28 and TRBJ2-3; 10 nucleotides match TRBD2. Trimming cost V 7 bases and J 2 bases; bases outside gene matches: 6. CDR3 length: 15 amino acids. Germline V gene sequence: CDR1 MDHEN, CDR2 SYDVKM. The CDR3, as DNA: TGTGCCAGCAAAACTAGCGGGGACCTCACAGATACGCAGTATTTT. Translated, it gives CASKTSGDLTDTQYF.

The V gene is TRBV19, the J gene TRBJ2-7; D perhaps matches TRBD1 (6 bases). V lost 9 bases to trimming and J lost 9 bases, with 24 bases between them. The CDR3 runs to 14 residues. Germline V lookup: CDR1 LNHDA, CDR2 SQIVND (reference sequence). The CDR3 DNA follows: TGTGCCAGCGGAACTCCCGGGACACCCTTCGGGCAGTACTTC. This encodes CASGTPGTPFGQYF.

This clone is medium-sized (0.01 to 0.1%) in the sample. The CDR3 DNA sequence: TGTGCCAGCAGAGACCAGGGCACCGGGGAGCTGTTTTTT. Its translation: CASRDQGTGELFF. The chain has TRBV2 and TRBJ2-2; D is perhaps TRBD1 (5 bases). Germline CDR1 reads SNHLY; CDR2 reads FYNNEI. The germline V and J ends were trimmed by 6 bases and 4 bases, with 9 bases remaining between them. This CDR3 contains 13 residues.

The rearrangement joins TRBV18 to TRBJ2-1; the D is unclear. The length of the CDR3 is 16 residues. Trimming cost V 2 bases and J 0 bases, with 11 bases left between them. Germline lookup yields CDR1 KGHSH and CDR2 LQKENI. The CDR3 bases are TGTGCCAGCTCACCAGGGCAAATAGGCTCCTACAATGAGCAGTTCTTC. Encoded protein: CASSPGQIGSYNEQFF.

This clone came up a few times. V usage is TRBV30 and J usage is TRBJ1-2; D unclear. CDR1 GTSNPN and CDR2 SVGIG come from the germline V gene (reference sequence). With 0 bases removed from V and 8 bases from J, the gap between germline ends came to 22 bases. CDR3 length: 16 residues. The CDR3 nucleotides read TGTGCCTGGAGTGTACTCGTTGGAGGGAACGGCGGGGGCTACACCTTC. It yields the protein CAWSVLVGGNGGGYTF.

In its sample, this clone was seen a few times. The genes are TRBV9 and TRBJ1-3; 7 bases align to TRBD1. The V gene's germline CDR1 is SGDLS and CDR2 YYNGEE. The CDR3 totals 15 residues. The trim removed 2 bases at V and 6 bases at J, leaving 8 bases unmatched. The chain's CDR3 is CASSVGTGDQNTIYF. The DNA for the CDR3 is TGTGCCAGCAGCGTCGGCACAGGGGATCAAAACACCATATATTTT.

V usage is TRBV2 and J usage is TRBJ2-7; TRBD2 matches 7 bases. Losses at the gene ends were 2 bases for V and 1 base for J; bases not matched to a gene: 8. Germline CDR1 reads SNHLY; CDR2 reads FYNNEI. This CDR3 spans 16 amino acids. The CDR3 spells CASSEWSSGISYEQYF. The CDR3 DNA follows: TGTGCCAGCAGTGAATGGTCTAGCGGTATTTCCTACGAGCAGTACTTC.

The J gene is TRBJ1-1, the V gene TRBV29-1; weak D call: TRBD1 (6 bases). The CDR3 is made up of 11 amino acids. In germline, CDR1 is SQVTM, CDR2 ANQGSEA. V gave up 6 bases and J gave up 6 bases, with 11 bases separating them. The CDR3 DNA reads TGCAGCGTGACGGGGACATCTGAAGCTTTCTTT. Translation gives CSVTGTSEAFF.

The chain couples TRBV29-1 to TRBJ2-1; the match to TRBD1 covers 7 bases. The junction had 6 bases not matched to a gene; V was cut back by 4 bases and J by 0 bases. Germline V gene lookup returns CDR1 SQVTM and CDR2 ANQGSEA. CDR3 length: 15 residues. The CDR3 loop is CSVATGPSSYNEQFF. CDR3 DNA sequence: TGCAGCGTTGCGACAGGGCCCAGCTCCTACAATGAGCAGTTCTTC.

This clone was seen more than once but under ten times. CDR3 sequence: CATSGTGLRFSGNTIYF. The DNA for the CDR3 is TGTGCCACCAGCGGTACGGGACTCAGATTCTCTGGAAACACCATATATTTT. The chain joins TRBV15 to TRBJ1-3; D possibly corresponds to TRBD1 (5 bases). CDR3 length equals 17 residues. Trimming cost V 5 bases and J 0 bases, with 17 bases left between them. Germline assignment: CDR1 LNHNV and CDR2 YYDKDF (reference sequence).

J is TRBJ2-1 and V is TRBV29-1; 13 bases line up with TRBD2. The V gene's germline CDR1 is SQVTM and CDR2 ANQGSEA. This CDR3 has 12 residues. V dropped 7 bases and J dropped 9; count of bases not matched to a gene: 3. The CDR3 nucleotides read TGCAGCGCAACTAGCGGGGGGGGTGAGCAGTTCTTC. It codes for CSATSGGGEQFF.

This chain links TRBV13 with TRBJ2-2, with TRBD2 matching over 7 bases. In germline, CDR1 is PRHDT, CDR2 FYEKMQ (reference sequence). This CDR3 comprises 13 residues. Trimming cost V 4 bases and J 8 bases; bases outside gene matches: 4. The CDR3 spells CASSSRGGGELFF. CDR3 nucleotides: TGTGCCAGCAGCTCCCGCGGGGGTGGGGAGCTGTTTTTT.